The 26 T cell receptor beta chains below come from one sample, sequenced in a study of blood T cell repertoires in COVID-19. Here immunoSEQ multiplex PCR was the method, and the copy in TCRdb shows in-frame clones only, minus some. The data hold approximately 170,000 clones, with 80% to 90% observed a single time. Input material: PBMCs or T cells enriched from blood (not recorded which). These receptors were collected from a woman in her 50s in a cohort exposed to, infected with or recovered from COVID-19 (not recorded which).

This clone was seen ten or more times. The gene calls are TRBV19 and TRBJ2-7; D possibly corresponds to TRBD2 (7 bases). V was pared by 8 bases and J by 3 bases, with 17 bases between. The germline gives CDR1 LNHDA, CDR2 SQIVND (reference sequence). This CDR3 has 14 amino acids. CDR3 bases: TGTGCCAGTCGAGGGGGGAGGGAGTTCTACGAGCAGTACTTC. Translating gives CASRGGREFYEQYF.

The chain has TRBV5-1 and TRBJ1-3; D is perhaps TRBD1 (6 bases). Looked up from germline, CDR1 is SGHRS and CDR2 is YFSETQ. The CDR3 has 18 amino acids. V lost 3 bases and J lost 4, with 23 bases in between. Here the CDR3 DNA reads TGCGCCAGCAGCTACGAAGAAACAGGGAGCTCATCGGGAAACACCATATATTTT. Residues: CASSYEETGSSSGNTIYF.

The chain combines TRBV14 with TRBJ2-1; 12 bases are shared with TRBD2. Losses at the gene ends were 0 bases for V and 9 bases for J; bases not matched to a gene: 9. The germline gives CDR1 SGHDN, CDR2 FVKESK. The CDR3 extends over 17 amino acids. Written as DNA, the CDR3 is TGTGCCAGCAGCCAAGATTTGACTAGCGGGAGTCTCGGTGAGCAGTTCTTC. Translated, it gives CASSQDLTSGSLGEQFF.

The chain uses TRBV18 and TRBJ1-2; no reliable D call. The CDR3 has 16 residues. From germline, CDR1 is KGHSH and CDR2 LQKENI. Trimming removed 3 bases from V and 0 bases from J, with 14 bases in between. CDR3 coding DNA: TGTGCCAGCTCACCGGCGGACTCCGCGGCTAACTATGGCTACACCTTC. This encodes CASSPADSAANYGYTF.

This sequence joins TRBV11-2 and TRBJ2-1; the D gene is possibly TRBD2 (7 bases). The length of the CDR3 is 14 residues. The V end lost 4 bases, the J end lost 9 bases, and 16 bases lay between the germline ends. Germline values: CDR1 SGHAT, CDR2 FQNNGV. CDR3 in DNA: TGTGCCAGCAGCTCACGAGGGGGGGGCGGTGAGCAGTTCTTC. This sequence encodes CASSSRGGGGEQFF.

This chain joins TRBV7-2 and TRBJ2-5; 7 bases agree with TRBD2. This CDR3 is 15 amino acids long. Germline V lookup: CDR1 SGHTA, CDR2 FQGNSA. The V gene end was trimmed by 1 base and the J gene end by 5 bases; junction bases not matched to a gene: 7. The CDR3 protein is CASSLEGREGETQYF. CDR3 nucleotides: TGTGCCAGCAGCTTAGAAGGCAGGGAGGGGGAGACCCAGTACTTC.

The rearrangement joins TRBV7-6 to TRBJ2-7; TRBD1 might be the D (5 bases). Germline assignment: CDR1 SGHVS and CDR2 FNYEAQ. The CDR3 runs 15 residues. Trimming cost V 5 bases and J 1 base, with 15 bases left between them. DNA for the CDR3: TGTGCCAGCAGCCCCGACATGGGGCGATCCTACGAGCAGTACTTC. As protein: CASSPDMGRSYEQYF.

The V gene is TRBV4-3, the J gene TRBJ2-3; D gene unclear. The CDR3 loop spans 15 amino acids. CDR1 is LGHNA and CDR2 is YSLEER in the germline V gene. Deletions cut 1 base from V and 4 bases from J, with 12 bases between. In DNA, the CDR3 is TGCGCCAGCAGCCAAGGCCCCCAGGTCGCAGATACGCAGTATTTT. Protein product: CASSQGPQVADTQYF.

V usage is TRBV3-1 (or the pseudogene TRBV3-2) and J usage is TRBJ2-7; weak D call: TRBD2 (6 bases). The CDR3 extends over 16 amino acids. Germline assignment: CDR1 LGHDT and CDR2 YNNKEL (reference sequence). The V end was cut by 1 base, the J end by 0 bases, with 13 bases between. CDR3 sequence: CASSQAAGSSSYEQYF. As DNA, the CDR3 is TGTGCCAGCAGCCAAGCTGCGGGATCTAGCTCCTACGAGCAGTACTTC.

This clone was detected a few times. This chain's CDR3 is CASSPGQGAGELFF. The CDR3 DNA reads as TGTGCCAGCAGCCCGGGACAGGGGGCCGGGGAGCTGTTTTTT. The V gene is TRBV2, the J gene TRBJ2-2, with 11 bases lining up with TRBD1. V was pared by 6 bases and J by 6 bases, with 3 bases of the junction left unmatched. Per germline, CDR1 SNHLY and CDR2 FYNNEI. The CDR3 extends over 14 amino acids.

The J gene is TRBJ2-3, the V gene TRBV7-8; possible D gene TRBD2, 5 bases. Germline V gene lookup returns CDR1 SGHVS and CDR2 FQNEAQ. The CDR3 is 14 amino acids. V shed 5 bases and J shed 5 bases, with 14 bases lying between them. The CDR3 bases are TGTGCCAGCAGCCCCCGGGGAACCCAAGATACGCAGTATTTT. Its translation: CASSPRGTQDTQYF.

As DNA, the CDR3 is TGTGCCAGCAGTTTATTGGTCGGGAATACGCAGTATTTT. Residues: CASSLLVGNTQYF. The chain joins TRBV27 to TRBJ2-3; D is perhaps TRBD2 (5 bases). The CDR3 is 13 residues long. Per germline, CDR1 MNHEY and CDR2 SMNVEV (reference sequence). V was cut by 1 base and J by 7 bases, with 9 bases left in between.

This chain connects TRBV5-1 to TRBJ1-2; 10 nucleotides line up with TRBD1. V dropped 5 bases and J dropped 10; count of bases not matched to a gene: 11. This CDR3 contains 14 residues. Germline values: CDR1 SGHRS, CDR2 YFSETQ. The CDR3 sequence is CASRGQGSIGDYTF. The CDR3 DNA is TGCGCCAGCAGGGGACAGGGGAGTATTGGGGACTACACCTTC.

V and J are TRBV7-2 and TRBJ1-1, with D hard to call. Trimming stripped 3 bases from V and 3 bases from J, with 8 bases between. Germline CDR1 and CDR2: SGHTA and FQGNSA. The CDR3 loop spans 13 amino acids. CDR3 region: CASSLRVDTEAFF. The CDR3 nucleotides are TGTGCCAGCAGCTTGAGGGTGGACACTGAAGCTTTCTTT. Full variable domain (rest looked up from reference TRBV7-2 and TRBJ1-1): GAGVSQSPSNKVTEKGKDVELRCDPISGHTALYWYRQSLGQGLEFLIYFQGNSAPDKSGLPSDRFSAERTGGSVSTLTIQRTQQEDSAVYLCASSLRVDTEAFFGQGTRLTVV.

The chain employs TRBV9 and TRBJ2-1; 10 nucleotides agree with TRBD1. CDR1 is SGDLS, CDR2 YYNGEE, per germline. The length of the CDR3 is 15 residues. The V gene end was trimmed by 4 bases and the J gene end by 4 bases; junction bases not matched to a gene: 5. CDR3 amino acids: CASSPGTGAYNEQFF. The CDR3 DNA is TGTGCCAGCAGCCCCGGGACAGGGGCATACAATGAGCAGTTCTTC.

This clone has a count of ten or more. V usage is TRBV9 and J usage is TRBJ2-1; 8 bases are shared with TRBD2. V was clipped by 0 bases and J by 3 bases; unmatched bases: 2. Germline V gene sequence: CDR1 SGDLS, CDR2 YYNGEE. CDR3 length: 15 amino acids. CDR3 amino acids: CASSVDSGVYNEQFF. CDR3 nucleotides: TGTGCCAGCAGCGTAGATAGCGGGGTCTACAATGAGCAGTTCTTC. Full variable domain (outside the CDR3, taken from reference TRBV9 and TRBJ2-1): DSGVTQTPKHLITATGQRVTLRCSPRSGDLSVYWYQQSLDQGLQFLIQYYNGEERAKGNILERFSAQQFPDLHSELNLSSLELGDSALYFCASSVDSGVYNEQFFGPGTRLTVL.

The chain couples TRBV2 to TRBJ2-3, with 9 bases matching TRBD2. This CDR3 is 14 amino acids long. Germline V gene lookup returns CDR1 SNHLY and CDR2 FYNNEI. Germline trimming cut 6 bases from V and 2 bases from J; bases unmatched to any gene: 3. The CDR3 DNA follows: TGTGCCAGCAGACTAGCGGGTGCCACAGATACGCAGTATTTT. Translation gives CASRLAGATDTQYF.

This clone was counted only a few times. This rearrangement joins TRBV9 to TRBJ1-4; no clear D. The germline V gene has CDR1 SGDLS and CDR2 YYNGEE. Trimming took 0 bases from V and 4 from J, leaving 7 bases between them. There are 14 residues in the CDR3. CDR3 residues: CASSVDEYNEKLFF. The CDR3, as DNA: TGTGCCAGCAGCGTAGACGAGTATAATGAAAAACTGTTTTTT.

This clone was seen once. CDR3 nucleotide sequence: TGTGCCAGCAGGGTTTTCGGGGGAGTCACCTACGAGCAGTACTTC. As protein: CASRVFGGVTYEQYF. The V and J genes are TRBV2 and TRBJ2-7; the D gene is possibly TRBD2 (6 bases). V lost 6 bases, J lost 2 bases, and 17 bases lay in between. This CDR3 is 15 amino acids long. The V gene's germline CDR1 is SNHLY and CDR2 FYNNEI. The complete variable domain, with remaining parts taken from reference TRBV2 and TRBJ2-7, reads EPEVTQTPSHQVTQMGQEVILRCVPISNHLYFYWYRQILGQKVEFLVSFYNNEISEKSEIFDDQFSVERPDGSNFTLKIRSTKLEDSAMYFCASRVFGGVTYEQYFGPGTRLTVT.

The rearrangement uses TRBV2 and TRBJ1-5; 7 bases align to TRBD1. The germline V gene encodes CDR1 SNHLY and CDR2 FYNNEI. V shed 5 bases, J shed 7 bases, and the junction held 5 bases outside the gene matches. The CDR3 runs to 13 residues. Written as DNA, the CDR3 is TGTGCCAGCAGTACAGGGGCGCGACAGCCCCAGCATTTT. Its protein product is CASSTGARQPQHF.

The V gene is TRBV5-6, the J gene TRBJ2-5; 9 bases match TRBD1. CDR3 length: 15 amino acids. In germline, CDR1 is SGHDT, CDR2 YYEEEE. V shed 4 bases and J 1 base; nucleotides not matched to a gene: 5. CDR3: CASSTGQGFQETQYF. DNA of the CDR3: TGTGCCAGCAGCACGGGACAGGGTTTCCAAGAGACCCAGTACTTC.

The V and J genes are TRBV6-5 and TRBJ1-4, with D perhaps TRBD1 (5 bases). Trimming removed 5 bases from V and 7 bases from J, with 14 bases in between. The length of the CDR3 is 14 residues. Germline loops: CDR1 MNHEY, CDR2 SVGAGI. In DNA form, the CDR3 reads TGTGCCAGCAGTAAGACGGGACTAGGTGAAAAACTGTTTTTT. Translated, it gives CASSKTGLGEKLFF.

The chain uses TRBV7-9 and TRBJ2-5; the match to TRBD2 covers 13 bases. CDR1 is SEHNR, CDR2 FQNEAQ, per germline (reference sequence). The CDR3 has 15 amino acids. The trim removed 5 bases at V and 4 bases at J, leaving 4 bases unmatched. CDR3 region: CASSPGTSGVETQYF. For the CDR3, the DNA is TGTGCCAGCAGCCCCGGGACTAGCGGGGTAGAGACCCAGTACTTC.

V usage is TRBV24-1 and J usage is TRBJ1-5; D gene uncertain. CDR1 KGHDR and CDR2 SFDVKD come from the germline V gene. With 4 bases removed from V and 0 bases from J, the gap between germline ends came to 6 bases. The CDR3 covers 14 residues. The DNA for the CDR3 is TGTGCCACCAGTGACAGATATAGCAATCAGCCCCAGCATTTT. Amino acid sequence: CATSDRYSNQPQHF.

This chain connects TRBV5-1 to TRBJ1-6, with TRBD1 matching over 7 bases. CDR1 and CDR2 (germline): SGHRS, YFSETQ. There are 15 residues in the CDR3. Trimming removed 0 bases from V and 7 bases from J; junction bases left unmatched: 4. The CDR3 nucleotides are TGCGCCAGCAGCTTGGCCGGGACAGAGAATTCACCCCTCCACTTT. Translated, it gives CASSLAGTENSPLHF.

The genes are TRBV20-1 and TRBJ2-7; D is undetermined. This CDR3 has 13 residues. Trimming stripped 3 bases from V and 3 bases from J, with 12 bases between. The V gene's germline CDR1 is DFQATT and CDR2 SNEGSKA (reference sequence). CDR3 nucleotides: TGCAGTGCTAGTAAAGAGTCCATCTACGAGCAGTACTTC. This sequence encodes CSASKESIYEQYF.